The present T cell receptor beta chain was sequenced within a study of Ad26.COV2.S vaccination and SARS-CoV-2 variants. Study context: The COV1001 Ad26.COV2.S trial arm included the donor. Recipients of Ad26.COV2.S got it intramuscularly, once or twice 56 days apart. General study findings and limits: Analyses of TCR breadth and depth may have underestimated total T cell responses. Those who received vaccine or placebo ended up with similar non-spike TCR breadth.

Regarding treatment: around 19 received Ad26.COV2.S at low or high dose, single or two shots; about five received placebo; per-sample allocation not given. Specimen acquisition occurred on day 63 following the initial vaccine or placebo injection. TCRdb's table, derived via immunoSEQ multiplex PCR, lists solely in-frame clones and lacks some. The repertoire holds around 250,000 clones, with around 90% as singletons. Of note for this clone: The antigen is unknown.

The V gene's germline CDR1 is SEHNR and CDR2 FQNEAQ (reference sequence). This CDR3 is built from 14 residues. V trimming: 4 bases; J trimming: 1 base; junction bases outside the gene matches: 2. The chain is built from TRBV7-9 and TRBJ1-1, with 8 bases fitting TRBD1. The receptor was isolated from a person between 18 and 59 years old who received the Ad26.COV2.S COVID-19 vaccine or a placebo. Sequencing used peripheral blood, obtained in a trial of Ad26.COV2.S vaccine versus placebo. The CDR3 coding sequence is TGTGCCAGCAGCTCGACAGGGGAGAACACTGAAGCTTTCTTT. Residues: CASSSTGENTEAFF.